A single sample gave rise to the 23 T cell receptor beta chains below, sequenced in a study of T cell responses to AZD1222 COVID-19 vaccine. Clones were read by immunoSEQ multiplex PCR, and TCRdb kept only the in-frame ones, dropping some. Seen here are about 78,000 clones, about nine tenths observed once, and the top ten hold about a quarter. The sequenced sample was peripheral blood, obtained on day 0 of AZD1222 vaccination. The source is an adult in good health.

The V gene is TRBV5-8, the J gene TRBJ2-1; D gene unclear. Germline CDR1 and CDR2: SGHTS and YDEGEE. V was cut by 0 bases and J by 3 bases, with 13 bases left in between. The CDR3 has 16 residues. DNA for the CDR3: TGTGCCAGCAGCTTGGGTGTACTAACAGTCTACAATGAGCAGTTCTTC. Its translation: CASSLGVLTVYNEQFF.

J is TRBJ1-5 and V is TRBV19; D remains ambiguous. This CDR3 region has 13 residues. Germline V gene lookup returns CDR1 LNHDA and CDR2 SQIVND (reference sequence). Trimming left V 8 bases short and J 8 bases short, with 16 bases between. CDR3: CASADRREEPQHF. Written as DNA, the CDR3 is TGTGCCAGTGCGGACCGGCGTGAAGAGCCCCAGCATTTT.

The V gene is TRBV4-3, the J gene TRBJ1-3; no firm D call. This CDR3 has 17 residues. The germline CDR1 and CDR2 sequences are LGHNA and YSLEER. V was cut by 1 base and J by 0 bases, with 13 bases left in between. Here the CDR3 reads CASSQGFGIYSGNTIYF. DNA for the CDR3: TGCGCCAGCAGCCAAGGTTTTGGGATCTACTCTGGAAACACCATATATTTT.

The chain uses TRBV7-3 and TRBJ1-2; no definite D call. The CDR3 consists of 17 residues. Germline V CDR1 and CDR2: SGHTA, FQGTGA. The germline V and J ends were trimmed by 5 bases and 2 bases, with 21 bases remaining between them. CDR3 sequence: CASSLRGSFTENYGYTF. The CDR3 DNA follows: TGTGCCAGCAGCCTTAGAGGGTCCTTCACGGAGAACTATGGCTACACCTTC.

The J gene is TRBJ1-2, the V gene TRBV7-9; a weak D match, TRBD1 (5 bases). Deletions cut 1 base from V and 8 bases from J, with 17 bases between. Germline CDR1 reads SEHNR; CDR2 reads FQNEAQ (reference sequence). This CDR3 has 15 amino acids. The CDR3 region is CASSLESGRDVGYTF. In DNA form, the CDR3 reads TGTGCCAGCAGCTTAGAATCAGGGCGGGATGTGGGCTACACCTTC.

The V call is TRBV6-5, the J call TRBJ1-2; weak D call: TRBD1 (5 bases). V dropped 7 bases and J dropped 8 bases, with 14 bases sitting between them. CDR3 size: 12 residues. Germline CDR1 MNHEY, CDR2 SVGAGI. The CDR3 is CASTQSGYGYTF. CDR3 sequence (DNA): TGTGCCAGCACCCAATCAGGGTACGGCTACACCTTC.

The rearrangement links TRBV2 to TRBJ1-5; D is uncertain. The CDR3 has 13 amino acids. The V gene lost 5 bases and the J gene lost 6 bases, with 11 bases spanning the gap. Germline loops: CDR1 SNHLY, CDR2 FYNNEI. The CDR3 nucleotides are TGTGCCAGCAGTCATAAGGGTACTCAGCCCCAGCATTTT. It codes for CASSHKGTQPQHF.

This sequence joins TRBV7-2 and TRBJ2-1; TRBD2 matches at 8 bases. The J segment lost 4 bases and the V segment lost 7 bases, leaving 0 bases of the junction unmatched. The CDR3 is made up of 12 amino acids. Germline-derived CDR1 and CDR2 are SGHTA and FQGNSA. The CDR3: CASTSGYNEQFF. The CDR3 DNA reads TGTGCCAGCACTAGCGGGTACAATGAGCAGTTCTTC.

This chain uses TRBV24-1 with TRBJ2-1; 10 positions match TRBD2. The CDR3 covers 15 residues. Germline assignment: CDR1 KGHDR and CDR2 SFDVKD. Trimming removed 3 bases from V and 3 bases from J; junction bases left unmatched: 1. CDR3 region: CATSDVAGGYNEQFF. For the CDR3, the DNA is TGTGCCACCAGTGATGTAGCGGGAGGCTACAATGAGCAGTTCTTC.

In nucleotides, the CDR3 is TGTGCCAGCAGTTTAGAGCAGAAACTTTATGGCTACACCTTC. As protein: CASSLEQKLYGYTF. This sequence joins TRBV28 and TRBJ1-2; D gene ambiguous. The CDR3 has 14 residues. Trimming stripped 2 bases from V and 5 bases from J, with 12 bases between. Germline CDR1 MDHEN, CDR2 SYDVKM.

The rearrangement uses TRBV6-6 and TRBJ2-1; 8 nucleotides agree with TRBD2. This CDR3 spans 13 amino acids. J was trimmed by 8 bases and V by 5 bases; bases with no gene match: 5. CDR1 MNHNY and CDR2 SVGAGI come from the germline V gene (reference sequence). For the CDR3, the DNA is TGTGCCAGCAGTCTAAGCGGGAGCGATGAGCAGTTCTTC. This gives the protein CASSLSGSDEQFF.

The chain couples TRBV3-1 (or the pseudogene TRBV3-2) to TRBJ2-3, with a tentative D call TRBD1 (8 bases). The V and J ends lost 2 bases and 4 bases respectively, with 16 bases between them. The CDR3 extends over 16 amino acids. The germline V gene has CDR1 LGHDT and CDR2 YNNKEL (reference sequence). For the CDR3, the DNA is TGTGCCAGCAGCCAAAAGACAGGGGCGGGGGCAGATACGCAGTATTTT. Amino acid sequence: CASSQKTGAGADTQYF.

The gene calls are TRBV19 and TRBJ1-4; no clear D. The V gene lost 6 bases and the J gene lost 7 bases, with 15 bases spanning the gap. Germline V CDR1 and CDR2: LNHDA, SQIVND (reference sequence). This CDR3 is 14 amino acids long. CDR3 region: CASRIDHSPEKLFF. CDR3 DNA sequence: TGTGCCAGTAGGATTGACCACAGCCCTGAAAAACTGTTTTTT.

The CDR3 sequence is CASTDRAEGEQYF. The CDR3 DNA sequence: TGTGCCAGTACCGACAGGGCCGAAGGCGAGCAGTACTTC. This chain connects TRBV19 to TRBJ2-7, with 7 bases that match TRBD1. CDR1 and CDR2 (germline): LNHDA, SQIVND (reference sequence). V lost 7 bases and J lost 6; bases outside the gene matches: 9. This CDR3 region has 13 residues.

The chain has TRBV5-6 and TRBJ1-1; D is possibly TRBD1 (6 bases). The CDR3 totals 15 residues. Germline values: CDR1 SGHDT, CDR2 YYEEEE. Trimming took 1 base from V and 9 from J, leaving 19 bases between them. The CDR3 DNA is TGTGCCAGCAGCTTGTCTCCAGACAGGATGGTCCAAGCTTTCTTT. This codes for CASSLSPDRMVQAFF.

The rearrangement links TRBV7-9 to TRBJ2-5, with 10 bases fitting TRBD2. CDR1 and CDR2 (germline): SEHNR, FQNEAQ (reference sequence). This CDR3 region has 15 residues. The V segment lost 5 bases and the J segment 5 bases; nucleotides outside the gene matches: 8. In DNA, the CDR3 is TGTGCCAGCAGCCTACTAGCGGGACTCAAGGAGACCCAGTACTTC. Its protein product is CASSLLAGLKETQYF.

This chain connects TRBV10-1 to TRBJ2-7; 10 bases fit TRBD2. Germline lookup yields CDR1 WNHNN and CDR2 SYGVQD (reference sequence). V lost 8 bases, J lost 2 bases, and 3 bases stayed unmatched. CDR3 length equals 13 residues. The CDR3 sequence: CASSSGSTYEQYF. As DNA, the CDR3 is TGCGCCAGCTCTAGCGGGAGTACCTACGAGCAGTACTTC.

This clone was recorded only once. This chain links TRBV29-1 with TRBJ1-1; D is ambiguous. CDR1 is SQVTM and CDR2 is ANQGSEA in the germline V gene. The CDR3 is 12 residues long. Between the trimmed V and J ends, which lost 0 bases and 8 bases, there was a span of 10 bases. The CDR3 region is CSVEDPGEEAFF. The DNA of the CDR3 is TGCAGCGTTGAAGATCCGGGCGAGGAAGCTTTCTTT.

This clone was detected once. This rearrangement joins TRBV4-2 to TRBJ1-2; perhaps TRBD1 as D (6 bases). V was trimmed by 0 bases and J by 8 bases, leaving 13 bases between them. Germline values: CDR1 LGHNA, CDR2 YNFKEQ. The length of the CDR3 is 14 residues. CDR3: CASSQDSRGRGYTF. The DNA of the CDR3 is TGTGCCAGCAGCCAAGATAGCAGGGGCAGGGGCTACACCTTC.

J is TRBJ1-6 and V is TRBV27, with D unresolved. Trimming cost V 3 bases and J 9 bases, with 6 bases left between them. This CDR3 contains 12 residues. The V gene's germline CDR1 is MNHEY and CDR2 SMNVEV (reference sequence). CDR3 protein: CASSFRLSPLHF. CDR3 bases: TGTGCCAGCAGTTTTCGGCTTTCACCCCTCCACTTT.

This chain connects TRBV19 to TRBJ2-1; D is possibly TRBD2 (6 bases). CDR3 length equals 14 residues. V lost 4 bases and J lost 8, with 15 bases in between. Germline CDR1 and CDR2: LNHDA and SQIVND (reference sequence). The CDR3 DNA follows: TGTGCCAGTAGTAGGCGCGGGACGGGGGATGAGCAGTTCTTC. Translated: CASSRRGTGDEQFF.

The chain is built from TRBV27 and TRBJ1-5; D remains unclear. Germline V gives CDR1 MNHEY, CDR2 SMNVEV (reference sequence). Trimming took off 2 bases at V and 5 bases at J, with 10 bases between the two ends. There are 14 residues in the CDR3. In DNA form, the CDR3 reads TGTGCCAGCAGTTTAGAGGGCCGGCATCAGCCCCAGCATTTT. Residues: CASSLEGRHQPQHF.

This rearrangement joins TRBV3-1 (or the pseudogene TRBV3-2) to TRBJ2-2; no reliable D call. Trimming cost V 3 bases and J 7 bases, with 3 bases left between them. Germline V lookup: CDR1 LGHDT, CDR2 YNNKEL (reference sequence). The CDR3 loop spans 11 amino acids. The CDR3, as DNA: TGTGCCAGCAGCCACGACGGGGAGCTGTTTTTT. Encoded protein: CASSHDGELFF.